The 10 T cell receptor beta chains reported below all come from one sample, sequenced in a study of identical twins. TCRdb reanalysed the 5' RACE reads using MiXCR and keeps one entry per CDR3 protein. The table includes hundreds of thousands of distinct CDR3 sequences, 6% to 6.5% detected once. The sequenced sample was naive T cells sorted from blood. The receptor set was obtained from a man aged 18 to 29 in good health.

This clonotype was seen many times. The chain's CDR3 is CSVEGQGETYEQYV. The DNA for the CDR3 is TGCAGCGTTGAAGGACAGGGGGAAACCTACGAGCAGTACGTC. The J gene is TRBJ2-7, the V gene TRBV29-1, with 9 bases fitting TRBD1. Germline CDR1 SQVTM, CDR2 ANQGSEA. CDR3 length: 14 residues. The V segment lost 1 base and the J segment 2 bases; nucleotides outside the gene matches: 3.

This clonotype appeared many times. This chain uses TRBV20-1 with TRBJ1-2; D unresolved. The germline gives CDR1 DFQATT, CDR2 SNEGSKA (reference sequence). CDR3 length: 16 residues. V lost 3 bases and J lost 3, with 20 bases in between. The CDR3: CSASPRGSKGDYGYTF. In DNA form, the CDR3 reads TGCAGTGCTAGTCCTCGCGGTAGTAAGGGTGACTATGGCTACACCTTC.

This clonotype was counted at least ten times. The chain uses TRBV5-1 and TRBJ2-5, with a tentative D call TRBD2 (6 bases). Trimming took 2 bases from V and 2 from J, leaving 10 bases between them. This CDR3 comprises 14 residues. CDR1 and CDR2 from the germline V gene are SGHRS and YFSETQ. The CDR3 loop is CASSFLSGQETQYF. CDR3 bases: TGCGCCAGCAGCTTTCTTAGCGGACAAGAGACCCAGTACTTC.

This clonotype has only a few counts. The chain carries TRBV5-1 and TRBJ2-3; 8 bases map to TRBD2. This CDR3 is built from 17 residues. Germline CDR1 SGHRS, CDR2 YFSETQ. J lost 2 bases, V lost 1 base, and 9 bases had no gene match. The CDR3 region is CASSLTGLALDTDTQYF. CDR3 coding DNA: TGCGCCAGCAGCTTGACAGGACTAGCCTTGGACACAGATACGCAGTATTTT. Combining the CDR3 with reference TRBV5-1 and TRBJ2-3 gives the whole variable domain KAGVTQTPRYLIKTRGQQVTLSCSPISGHRSVSWYQQTPGQGLQFLFEYFSETQRNKGNFPGRFSGRQFSNSRSEMNVSTLELGDSALYLCASSLTGLALDTDTQYFGPGTRLTVL.

This clonotype was observed at least ten times. This chain connects TRBV5-1 to TRBJ2-1; TRBD2 might be the D (6 bases). CDR3 length equals 15 residues. V was cut by 0 bases and J by 7 bases, with 14 bases left in between. In germline, CDR1 is SGHRS, CDR2 YFSETQ. CDR3 region: CASSLGGTELNEQFF. The CDR3 nucleotides read TGCGCCAGCAGCTTGGGCGGGACGGAGCTAAATGAGCAGTTCTTC.

This clonotype has at least ten counts. This chain joins TRBV5-6 and TRBJ2-7; D is unresolved. The germline gives CDR1 SGHDT, CDR2 YYEEEE. The V gene lost 1 base and the J gene lost 2 bases, with 4 bases spanning the gap. The CDR3 has 12 residues. The CDR3 DNA reads TGTGCCAGCAGCTTGAACGCCTACGAGCAGTACTTC. As protein: CASSLNAYEQYF.

The V and J genes are TRBV20-1 and TRBJ2-3, with 9 bases that match TRBD1. In germline, CDR1 is DFQATT, CDR2 SNEGSKA (reference sequence). J lost 6 bases, V lost 4 bases, and 5 bases had no gene match. The CDR3 length is 13 residues. DNA for the CDR3: TGCAGTGCTAACAGGGGGCTGGGCGATACGCAGTATTTT. Its protein product is CSANRGLGDTQYF.

Only a few counts were recorded for this clonotype. The chain has TRBV7-6 and TRBJ2-3, with 7 bases aligning to TRBD2. Germline V lookup: CDR1 SGHVS, CDR2 FNYEAQ. CDR3 length: 15 amino acids. Trimming removed 5 bases from V and 2 bases from J; junction bases left unmatched: 7. Written as DNA, the CDR3 is TGTGCCAGCAGCCCAGCGGGAACGATCACAGATACGCAGTATTTT. It translates to CASSPAGTITDTQYF. The complete variable domain, with remaining parts taken from reference TRBV7-6 and TRBJ2-3, reads GAGVSQSPRYKVTKRGQDVALRCDPISGHVSLYWYRQALGQGPEFLTYFNYEAQQDKSGLPNDRFSAERPEGSISTLTIQRTEQRDSAMYRCASSPAGTITDTQYFGPGTRLTVL.

The V call is TRBV27, the J call TRBJ2-5; the match to TRBD2 covers 7 bases. This CDR3 is built from 15 residues. After removal of 5 bases from V and 1 base from J, the junction contained 7 bases not matched to a gene. Germline loops: CDR1 MNHEY, CDR2 SMNVEV (reference sequence). DNA of the CDR3: TGTGCCAGCAGTCCAAGAGGCGGGAGCCAAGAGACCCAGTACTTC. Its translation is CASSPRGGSQETQYF.

The chain employs TRBV20-1 and TRBJ2-5; possibly TRBD1 for D (6 bases). The V gene lost 3 bases and the J gene lost 3 bases, with 11 bases spanning the gap. Germline V gene data show CDR1 as DFQATT and CDR2 as SNEGSKA (reference sequence). CDR3 length: 13 residues. This chain's CDR3 is CSASRDIKETQYF. CDR3 DNA: TGCAGTGCTAGCAGGGACATTAAAGAGACCCAGTACTTC.